This TCR beta chain is drawn from a study of human T cells and chemical hapten exposure. Overall study: Upper back patch tests used 0.01% DPC, scored after 6 days.

In the library, unique molecular identifiers were attached to individual cDNA molecules. TCRdb re-called the RACE reads with MiXCR, one entry per CDR3 protein. This sample has 84,000 or so distinct CDR3 sequences, with 10% to 13% found just once. Described time point: patch test 1, 2 weeks after DPC sensitization. Treatment: therapeutic diphenylcyclopropenone sensitization with weekly scalp DPC. Patches went on only after blood had been drawn each time. Extraction of total RNA was performed on unfractionated whole blood. Many counts were recorded for this clonotype. Germline V gene sequence: CDR1 SEHNR, CDR2 FQNEAQ (reference sequence). The CDR3 spans 12 residues. Trimming shortened V by 1 base and J by 3 bases, and 3 bases separated the two germline ends.

This chain links TRBV7-9 with TRBJ1-1; D is unclear. This receptor was obtained from a man aged 40-49 years with alopecia areata. Some clones in this sample may be carry-over from other donors' samples. Material: whole blood, obtained in connection with sensitization to the hapten diphenylcyclopropenone (DPC). The CDR3 region has the DNA TGTGCCAGCAGCTTAGAGGACACTGAAGCTTTCTTT. It translates to CASSLEDTEAFF. Supplemented by reference TRBV7-9 and TRBJ1-1, the full variable domain reads DTGVSQNPRHKITKRGQNVTFRCDPISEHNRLYWYRQTLGQGPEFLTYFQNEAQLEKSRLLSDRFSAERPKGSFSTLEIQRTEQGDSAMYLCASSLEDTEAFFGQGTRLTVV.